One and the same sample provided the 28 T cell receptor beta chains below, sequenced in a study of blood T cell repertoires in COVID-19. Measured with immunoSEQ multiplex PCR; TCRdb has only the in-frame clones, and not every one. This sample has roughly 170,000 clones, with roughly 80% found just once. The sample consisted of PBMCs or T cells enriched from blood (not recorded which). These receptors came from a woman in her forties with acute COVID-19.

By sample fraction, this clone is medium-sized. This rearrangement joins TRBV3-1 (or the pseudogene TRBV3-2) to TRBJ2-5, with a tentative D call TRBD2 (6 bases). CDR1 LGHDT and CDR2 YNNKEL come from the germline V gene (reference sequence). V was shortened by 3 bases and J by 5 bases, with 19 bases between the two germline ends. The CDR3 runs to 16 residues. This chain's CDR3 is CASSHGVVSGRETQYF. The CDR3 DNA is TGTGCCAGCAGCCACGGGGTGGTTTCAGGGAGGGAGACCCAGTACTTC.

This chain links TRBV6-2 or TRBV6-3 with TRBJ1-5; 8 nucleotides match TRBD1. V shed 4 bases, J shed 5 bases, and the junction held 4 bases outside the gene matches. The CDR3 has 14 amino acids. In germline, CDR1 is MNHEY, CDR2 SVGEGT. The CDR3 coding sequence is TGTGCCAGCAGTTCATCAGGGGGCTATCAGCCCCAGCATTTT. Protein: CASSSSGGYQPQHF.

Here the CDR3 reads CASSRWRAGQLFF. DNA of the CDR3: TGTGCCAGCAGCCGTTGGAGGGCCGGACAGCTGTTTTTT. The chain uses TRBV3-1 (or the pseudogene TRBV3-2) and TRBJ2-2; tentatively, D is TRBD2 (6 bases). Per germline, CDR1 LGHDT and CDR2 YNNKEL (reference sequence). The CDR3 consists of 13 residues. V lost 4 bases, J lost 12 bases, and 15 bases lay in between.

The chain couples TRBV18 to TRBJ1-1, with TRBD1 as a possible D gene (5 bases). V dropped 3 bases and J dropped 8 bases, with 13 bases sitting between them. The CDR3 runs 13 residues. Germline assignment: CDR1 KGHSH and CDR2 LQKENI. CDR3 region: CASSPQDIKEAFF. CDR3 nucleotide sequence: TGTGCCAGCTCACCTCAGGACATAAAAGAAGCTTTCTTT.

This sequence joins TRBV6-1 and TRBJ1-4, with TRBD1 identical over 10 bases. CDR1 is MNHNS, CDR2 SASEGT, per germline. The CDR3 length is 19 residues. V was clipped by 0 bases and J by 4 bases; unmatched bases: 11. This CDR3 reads CASSEASTGTGEINEKLFF. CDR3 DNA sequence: TGTGCCAGCAGTGAAGCCTCTACCGGGACAGGGGAAATTAATGAAAAACTGTTTTTT.

The CDR3 region is CASSPRGYTEAFF. The CDR3 DNA sequence: TGTGCCAGCAGTCCCAGGGGTTACACTGAAGCTTTCTTT. The rearrangement links TRBV3-1 (or the pseudogene TRBV3-2) to TRBJ1-1; tentative D call: TRBD1 (6 bases). Trimming removed 6 bases at V and 3 bases at J, with 11 bases between. This CDR3 spans 13 amino acids. Germline V CDR1 and CDR2: LGHDT, YNNKEL (reference sequence).

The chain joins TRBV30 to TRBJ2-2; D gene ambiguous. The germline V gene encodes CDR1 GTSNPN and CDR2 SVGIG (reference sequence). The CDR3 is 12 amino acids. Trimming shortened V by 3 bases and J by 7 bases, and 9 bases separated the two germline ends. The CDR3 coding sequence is TGTGCCTGGAGGGAATCGGGCGGGGAGCTGTTTTTT. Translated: CAWRESGGELFF.

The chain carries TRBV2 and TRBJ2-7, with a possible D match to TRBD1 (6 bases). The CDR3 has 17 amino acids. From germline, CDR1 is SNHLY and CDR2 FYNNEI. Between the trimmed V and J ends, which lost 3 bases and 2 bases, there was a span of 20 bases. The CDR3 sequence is CASSEPLTGTRPYEQYV. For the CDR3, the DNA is TGTGCCAGCAGTGAGCCGCTTACCGGGACAAGGCCCTACGAGCAGTACGTC.

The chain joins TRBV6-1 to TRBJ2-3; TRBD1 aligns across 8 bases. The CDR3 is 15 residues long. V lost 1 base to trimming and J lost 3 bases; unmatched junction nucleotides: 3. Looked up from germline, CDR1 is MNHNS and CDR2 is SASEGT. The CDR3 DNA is TGTGCCAGCAGTGAAGGGGACAGGCGGACAGATACGCAGTATTTT. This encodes CASSEGDRRTDTQYF.

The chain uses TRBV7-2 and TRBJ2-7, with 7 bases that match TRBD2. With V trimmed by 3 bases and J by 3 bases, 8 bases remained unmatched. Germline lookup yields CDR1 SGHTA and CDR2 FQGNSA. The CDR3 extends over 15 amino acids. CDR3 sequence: CASSFGPSGHYEQYV. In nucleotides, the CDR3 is TGTGCCAGCAGCTTTGGTCCTAGCGGCCACTACGAGCAGTACGTC.

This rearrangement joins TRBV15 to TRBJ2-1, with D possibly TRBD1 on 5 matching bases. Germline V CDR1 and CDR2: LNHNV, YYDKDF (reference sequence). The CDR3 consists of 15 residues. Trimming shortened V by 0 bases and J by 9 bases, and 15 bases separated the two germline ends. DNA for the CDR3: TGTGCCACCAGCAGAGATGCGACAGTCTCCGGTGAGCAGTTCTTC. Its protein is CATSRDATVSGEQFF.

This CDR3 reads CASIPDSAIYEQYF. The CDR3 DNA sequence: TGCGCCAGCATCCCAGACAGTGCTATTTACGAGCAGTACTTC. The gene calls are TRBV10-2 and TRBJ2-7, with D possibly TRBD1 on 5 matching bases. The CDR3 consists of 14 residues. The ends were cut back, 7 bases at V and 4 bases at J, with 17 bases in the middle. Germline CDR1 WSHSY, CDR2 SAAADI.

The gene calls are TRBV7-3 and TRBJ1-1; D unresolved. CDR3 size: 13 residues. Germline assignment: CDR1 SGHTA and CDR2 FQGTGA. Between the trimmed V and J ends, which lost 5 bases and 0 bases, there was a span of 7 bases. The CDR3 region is CASSAGMNTEAFF. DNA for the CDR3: TGTGCCAGCAGCGCCGGTATGAACACTGAAGCTTTCTTT.

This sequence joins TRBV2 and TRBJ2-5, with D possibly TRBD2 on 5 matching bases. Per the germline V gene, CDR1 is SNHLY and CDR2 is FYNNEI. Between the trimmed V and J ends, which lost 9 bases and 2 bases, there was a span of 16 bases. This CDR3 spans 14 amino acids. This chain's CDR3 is CASNNMGGQETQYF. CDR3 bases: TGTGCCAGTAACAACATGGGCGGGCAAGAGACCCAGTACTTC.

CDR3 bases: TGTGCCAGCAGCTTAGTTGGACTAGCGGGAGAAAATGAGCAGTTCTTC. Translating gives CASSLVGLAGENEQFF. J is TRBJ2-1 and V is TRBV7-2; TRBD2 matches 13 bases. This CDR3 is built from 16 residues. The V gene end was trimmed by 1 base and the J gene end by 7 bases; junction bases not matched to a gene: 4. Germline V gene data show CDR1 as SGHTA and CDR2 as FQGNSA.

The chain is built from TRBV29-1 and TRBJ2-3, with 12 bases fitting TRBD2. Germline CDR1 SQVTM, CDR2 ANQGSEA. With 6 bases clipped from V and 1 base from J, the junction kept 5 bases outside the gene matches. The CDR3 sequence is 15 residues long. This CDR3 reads CSVRTSGTGTDTQYF. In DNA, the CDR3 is TGCAGCGTCCGGACTAGCGGGACGGGCACAGATACGCAGTATTTT.

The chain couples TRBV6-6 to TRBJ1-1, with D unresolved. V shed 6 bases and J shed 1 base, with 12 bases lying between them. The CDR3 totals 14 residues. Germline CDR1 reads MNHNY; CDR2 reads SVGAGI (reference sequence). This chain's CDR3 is CASRPREENTEAFF. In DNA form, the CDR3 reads TGTGCCAGCAGGCCGAGGGAGGAGAACACTGAAGCTTTCTTT.

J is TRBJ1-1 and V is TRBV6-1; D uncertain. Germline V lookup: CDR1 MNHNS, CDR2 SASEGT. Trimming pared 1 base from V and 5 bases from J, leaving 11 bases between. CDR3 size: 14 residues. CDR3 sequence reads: CASSEGVARTEAFF. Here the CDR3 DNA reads TGTGCCAGCAGTGAAGGGGTGGCGCGGACTGAAGCTTTCTTT.

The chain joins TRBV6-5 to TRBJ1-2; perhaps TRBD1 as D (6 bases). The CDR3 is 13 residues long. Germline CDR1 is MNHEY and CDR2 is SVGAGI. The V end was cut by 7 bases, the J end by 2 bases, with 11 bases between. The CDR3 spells CASITTGNYGYTF. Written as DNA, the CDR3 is TGTGCCAGCATTACTACAGGGAACTATGGCTACACCTTC.

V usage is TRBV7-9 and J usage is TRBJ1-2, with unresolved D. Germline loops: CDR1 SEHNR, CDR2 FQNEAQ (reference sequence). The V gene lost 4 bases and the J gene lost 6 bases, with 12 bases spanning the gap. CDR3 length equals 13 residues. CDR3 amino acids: CASSSGGLDGYTF. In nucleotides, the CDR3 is TGTGCCAGCAGCTCCGGAGGGCTCGATGGCTACACCTTC.

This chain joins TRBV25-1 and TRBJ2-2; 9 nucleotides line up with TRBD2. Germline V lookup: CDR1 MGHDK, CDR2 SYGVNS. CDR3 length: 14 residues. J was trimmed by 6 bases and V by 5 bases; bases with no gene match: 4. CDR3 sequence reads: CASSPWTSAGELFF. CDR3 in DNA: TGTGCCAGCAGTCCCTGGACTAGCGCCGGGGAGCTGTTTTTT. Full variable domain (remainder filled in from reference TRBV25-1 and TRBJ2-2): EADIYQTPRYLVIGTGKKITLECSQTMGHDKMYWYQQDPGMELHLIHYSYGVNSTEKGDLSSESTVSRIRTEHFPLTLESARPSHTSQYLCASSPWTSAGELFFGEGSRLTVL.

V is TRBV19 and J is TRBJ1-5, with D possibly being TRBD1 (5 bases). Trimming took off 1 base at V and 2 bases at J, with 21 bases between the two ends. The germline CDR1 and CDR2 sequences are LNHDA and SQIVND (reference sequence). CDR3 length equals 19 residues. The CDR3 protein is CASSIGWEEAGWGNQPQHF. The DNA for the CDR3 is TGTGCCAGTAGTATAGGATGGGAGGAGGCAGGGTGGGGCAATCAGCCCCAGCATTTT.

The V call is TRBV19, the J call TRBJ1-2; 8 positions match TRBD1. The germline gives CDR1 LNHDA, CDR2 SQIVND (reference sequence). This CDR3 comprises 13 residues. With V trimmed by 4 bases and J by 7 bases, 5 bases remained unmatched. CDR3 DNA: TGTGCCAGTAGTAAAGGACAGGGAGGTGGCTACACCTTC. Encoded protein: CASSKGQGGGYTF.

The CDR3 here is CASSSSVPSYNEQFF. The CDR3 DNA sequence: TGTGCCAGCAGCTCTAGCGTACCCTCCTACAATGAGCAGTTCTTC. The chain employs TRBV11-2 and TRBJ2-1, with D possibly being TRBD2 (6 bases). The germline V gene encodes CDR1 SGHAT and CDR2 FQNNGV. Trimming removed 4 bases from V and 0 bases from J, with 10 bases in between. The CDR3 covers 15 residues.

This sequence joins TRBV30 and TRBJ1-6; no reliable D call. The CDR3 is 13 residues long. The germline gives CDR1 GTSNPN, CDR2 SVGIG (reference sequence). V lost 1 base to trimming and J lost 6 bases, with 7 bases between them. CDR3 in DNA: TGTGCCTGGAGTGACAGAAGTAATTCACCCCTCCACTTT. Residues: CAWSDRSNSPLHF.

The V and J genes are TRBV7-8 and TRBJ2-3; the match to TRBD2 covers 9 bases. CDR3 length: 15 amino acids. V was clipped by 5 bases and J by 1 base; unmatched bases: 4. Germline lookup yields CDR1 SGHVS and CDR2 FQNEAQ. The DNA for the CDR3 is TGTGCCAGCAGCACGCGGACTAGCGGCACAGATACGCAGTATTTT. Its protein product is CASSTRTSGTDTQYF. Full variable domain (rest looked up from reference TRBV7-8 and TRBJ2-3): GAGVSQSPRYKVAKRGQDVALRCDPISGHVSLFWYQQALGQGPEFLTYFQNEAQLDKSGLPSDRFFAERPEGSVSTLKIQRTQQEDSAVYLCASSTRTSGTDTQYFGPGTRLTVL.

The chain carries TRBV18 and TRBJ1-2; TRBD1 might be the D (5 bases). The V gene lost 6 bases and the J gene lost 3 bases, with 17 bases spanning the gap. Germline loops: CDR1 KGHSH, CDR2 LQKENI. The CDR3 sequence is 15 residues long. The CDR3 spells CASSLQAGGDYGYTF. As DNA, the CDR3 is TGTGCCAGCTCTCTACAGGCAGGAGGGGACTATGGCTACACCTTC.

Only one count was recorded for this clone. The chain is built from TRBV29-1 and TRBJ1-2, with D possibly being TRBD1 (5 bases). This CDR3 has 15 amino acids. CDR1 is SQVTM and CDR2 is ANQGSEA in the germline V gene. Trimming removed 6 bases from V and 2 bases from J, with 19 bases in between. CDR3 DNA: TGCAGCGTAGAACCGAGTACAGGAGAGAACTATGGCTACACCTTC. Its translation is CSVEPSTGENYGYTF.